These 31 T cell receptor beta chains were sequenced from one sample in a study. TRBV12-4/TRBJ1-2 clonotypes were amplified with adaptor-ligated barcode primers. Via MiXCR, TCRdb re-called the multiplex PCR reads, giving one row per CDR3 protein. The sample records about 420 distinct CDR3 sequences, about 30% being singletons. Treg sorting used a CD4+CD25+CD127-/low gate. Sample: tumor-infiltrating Tregs sorted from the breast tumor. These receptor sequences come from a female donor with breast cancer.

The count of this clonotype is one. This is likely a read error, given that the CDR3 carries no conserved phenylalanine or tryptophan at its end. The chain is built from TRBV12-3 or TRBV12-4 and TRBJ1-2; 10 positions agree with TRBD1. The V segment lost 4 bases and the J segment 7 bases; nucleotides outside the gene matches: 15. The CDR3 runs to 17 residues. DNA of the CDR3: TGTGCCAGCAGTTCCTACGGGACAGGGGCCACCATCGGTGGCTACACCATC. It codes for CASSSYGTGATIGGYTI.

About this clonotype: Possible read error: a much larger clone is one base away. V and J are TRBV12-3 or TRBV12-4 and TRBJ1-1; no firm D call. CDR3 size: 15 residues. Here the CDR3 reads CASTKPSSPNPEAFF. CDR3 DNA: TGTGCCAGCACCAAACCCTCGTCTCCGAACCCTGAAGCTTTCTTT.

This clonotype ranks as large. The rearrangement uses TRBV12-3 or TRBV12-4 and TRBJ1-2; D uncertain. The CDR3 extends over 14 amino acids. V lost 7 bases and J lost 4, with 16 bases in between. CDR3 residues: CASNVRRAGYGYTF. CDR3 coding DNA: TGTGCCAGCAATGTTAGGAGGGCAGGCTATGGCTACACCTTC.

This chain uses TRBV12-3 or TRBV12-4 with TRBJ1-2; D gene ambiguous. CDR3 length: 13 residues. The germline V and J ends were trimmed by 10 bases and 4 bases, with 16 bases remaining between them. CDR3 residues: CANGLGLRYGYTF. In DNA, the CDR3 is TGTGCCAACGGTTTAGGGCTACGCTATGGCTACACCTTC.

By share, this clonotype ranks as large. The chain carries TRBV12-3 or TRBV12-4 and TRBJ1-2, with no clear D. V gave up 3 bases and J gave up 7 bases, with 18 bases separating them. This CDR3 comprises 15 residues. Here the CDR3 DNA reads TGTGCCAGCAGTTTGGGGTTCATCAGAGCGGTTGGCTACACCTTC. It encodes CASSLGFIRAVGYTF.

The J gene is TRBJ1-2, the V gene TRBV12-3 or TRBV12-4; D unresolved. The CDR3 is 14 residues long. The germline V and J ends were trimmed by 6 bases and 3 bases, with 14 bases remaining between them. The CDR3 nucleotides read TGTGCCAGCAGCTGGCAGGCCGCTTACTATGGCTACACCTTC. This sequence encodes CASSWQAAYYGYTF.

By proportion, this clonotype is large. The chain combines TRBV12-3 or TRBV12-4 with TRBJ1-2, with 8 bases lining up with TRBD1. J gave up 1 base and V 5 bases, and 12 bases lay outside the gene matches. The CDR3 runs 17 residues. In DNA, the CDR3 is TGTGCCAGCAGTCCCGGACAGGGTCGGTCCGGTAACTATGGCTACACCTTC. Amino acids: CASSPGQGRSGNYGYTF.

This clonotype is categorized as large. The chain couples TRBV12-3 or TRBV12-4 to TRBJ1-2; unclear D gene. The length of the CDR3 is 15 residues. Trimming cost V 7 bases and J 1 base, with 16 bases left between them. DNA of the CDR3: TGTGCCAGCAAGAGGCTTGATGGAGTTAACTATGGCTACACCTTC. Amino acids: CASKRLDGVNYGYTF.

In its sample, this clonotype ranks as large. This chain uses TRBV12-3 or TRBV12-4 with TRBJ1-2; no clear D gene. Between the trimmed V and J ends, which lost 3 bases and 2 bases, there was a span of 13 bases. The CDR3 loop spans 15 amino acids. CDR3 residues: CASSFSGKPNYGYTF. In DNA form, the CDR3 reads TGTGCCAGCAGTTTCTCGGGGAAACCGAACTATGGCTACACCTTC.

By share, this clonotype counts as large. The chain joins TRBV12-3 or TRBV12-4 to TRBJ1-2; TRBD1 agrees at 9 bases. V lost 6 bases and J lost 7; bases outside the gene matches: 12. The CDR3 is 15 residues long. In DNA form, the CDR3 reads TGTGCCAGCAGCGTCCTTGGACAGGGGCGTGGTGGCTACACCTTC. Translation: CASSVLGQGRGGYTF.

This clonotype is labeled hyperexpanded. The V call is TRBV12-3 or TRBV12-4, the J call TRBJ1-2; D is undetermined. Trimming removed 7 bases at V and 3 bases at J, with 18 bases between. This CDR3 spans 15 amino acids. CDR3 DNA sequence: TGTGCCAGCACCACGGGCAGGCCCACAGACTATGGCTACACCTTC. The encoded protein is CASTTGRPTDYGYTF.

This clonotype was seen a handful of times. This rearrangement joins TRBV12-3 or TRBV12-4 to TRBJ1-2; TRBD1 is a possible D gene (5 bases). The CDR3 runs 14 residues. Trimming took off 4 bases at V and 6 bases at J, with 15 bases between the two ends. The CDR3 is CASSSSGRGDGYTF. As DNA, the CDR3 is TGTGCCAGCAGTTCGTCCGGGAGGGGTGATGGCTACACCTTC.

The sample holds one count of this clonotype. A junction end diverges from the germline sequence, so it may reflect a read error. V is TRBV12-3 or TRBV12-4 and J is TRBJ1-2, with 8 bases identical to TRBD1. The length of the CDR3 is 17 residues. For the CDR3, the DNA is TGTGCCAGCAGTCCCGGACAGGGTCGATCCGGTAACTATGGCTGCACCTTC. Its translation: CASSPGQGRSGNYGCTF.

In this sample, this clonotype turned up once. The junction and the germline gene differ at one end; a read error may be behind it. V gene TRBV12-3 or TRBV12-4 combines with J gene TRBJ1-2; D is ambiguous. CDR3 size: 15 residues. The CDR3 region is CASSPRRGRSNGCTF. The CDR3 coding sequence is TGTGCCAGCAGCCCACGACGTGGCAGGTCAAATGGCTGCACCTTC.

This sequence joins TRBV12-3 or TRBV12-4 and TRBJ1-2; D might be TRBD1 (5 bases). CDR3 length: 14 amino acids. Trimming stripped 9 bases from V and 5 bases from J, with 19 bases between. The CDR3 DNA is TGTGCCAGTTTAGGGGAATCTAAGTCGTATGGCTACACCTTC. Protein sequence: CASLGESKSYGYTF.

The chain employs TRBV12-3 or TRBV12-4 and TRBJ1-2; D remains ambiguous. This CDR3 is built from 14 residues. Trimming pared 11 bases from V and 4 bases from J, leaving 20 bases between. Written as DNA, the CDR3 is TGTGCCTGCACCCAACTTGGGCTATCCTATGGCTACACCTTC. It is translated as CACTQLGLSYGYTF.

This clonotype is termed hyperexpanded. The chain employs TRBV12-3 or TRBV12-4 and TRBJ1-2; D ambiguous. The ends were cut back, 0 bases at V and 6 bases at J, with 8 bases in the middle. This CDR3 spans 13 amino acids. The CDR3 DNA sequence: TGTGCCAGCAGTTTAGCGCTGGGTCATGGCTACACCTTC. It is translated as CASSLALGHGYTF.

By share of the sample, this clonotype is hyperexpanded. The chain has TRBV12-3 or TRBV12-4 and TRBJ1-2; tentatively, D is TRBD1 (6 bases). This CDR3 spans 13 amino acids. V was pared by 1 base and J by 8 bases, with 11 bases between. The CDR3 sequence is CASSLDRVFGYTF. CDR3 nucleotide sequence: TGTGCCAGCAGTTTAGACAGGGTTTTCGGCTACACCTTC.

Within the sample, this clonotype is large (0.1 to 1%). The chain is built from TRBV12-3 or TRBV12-4 and TRBJ1-2, with D possibly TRBD1 on 6 matching bases. Between the trimmed V and J ends, which lost 4 bases and 4 bases, there was a span of 10 bases. CDR3 size: 13 residues. The chain's CDR3 is CASSWTARYGYTF. The CDR3 bases are TGTGCCAGCAGTTGGACAGCTCGCTATGGCTACACCTTC.

Many counts were recorded for this clonotype. The genes are TRBV12-3 or TRBV12-4 and TRBJ1-2, with a weak D call TRBD1 (6 bases). V dropped 5 bases and J dropped 5 bases, with 12 bases sitting between them. This CDR3 contains 13 residues. The DNA for the CDR3 is TGTGCCAGCAGTCTTTACAGGGCATATGGCTACACCTTC. Encoded protein: CASSLYRAYGYTF.

This clonotype ranks as large. The rearrangement links TRBV12-3 or TRBV12-4 to TRBJ1-2; D is perhaps TRBD1 (6 bases). V gave up 1 base and J gave up 4 bases, with 16 bases separating them. The CDR3 length is 16 residues. The CDR3: CASSLVGQLNPYGYTF. The CDR3 bases are TGTGCCAGCAGTTTAGTCGGACAGTTAAACCCCTATGGCTACACCTTC.

In regard to this clonotype: One end of the junction does not line up with germline, which may come from a read error. The chain couples TRBV12-3 or TRBV12-4 to TRBJ1-2; no clear D gene. The CDR3 consists of 11 residues. The DNA of the CDR3 is TGTGTCAGCAGTGGACCGATAGGCTACACCTTC. Its protein is CVSSGPIGYTF.

As to this clonotype: No conserved phenylalanine or tryptophan ends this CDR3, so it is likely a read error. The chain recombines TRBV12-3 or TRBV12-4 with TRBJ1-2; unclear D gene. This CDR3 is built from 13 residues. The CDR3 DNA reads TGTGCCAGCAGTTTAGGGCTACGCTATGGTTACACCCTC. Translated, it gives CASSLGLRYGYTL.

This clonotype is judged large (0.1 to 1%). The CDR3 sequence: CASSWQAANYGYTF. For the CDR3, the DNA is TGTGCCAGCAGTTGGCAGGCCGCTAACTATGGCTACACCTTC. The V and J genes are TRBV12-3 or TRBV12-4 and TRBJ1-2; no clear D. V shed 4 bases and J shed 0 bases, with 9 bases lying between them. The CDR3 covers 14 residues.

This clonotype is termed medium-sized. As DNA, the CDR3 is TGTGCCAGCACCCGGGACAGGGGATCGAACACCTTC. It yields the protein CASTRDRGSNTF. The chain combines TRBV12-3 or TRBV12-4 with TRBJ1-2, with 10 bases aligning to TRBD1. Unmatched junction bases numbered 8, after V lost 7 bases and J lost 12 bases. There are 12 residues in the CDR3.

Relative to its sample, this clonotype is medium-sized. The chain joins TRBV12-3 or TRBV12-4 to TRBJ1-2; D possibly corresponds to TRBD1 (5 bases). Trimming left V 0 bases short and J 3 bases short, with 11 bases between. The CDR3 totals 15 residues. CDR3 coding DNA: TGTGCCAGCAGTTTAGCGGCCACAGGTGACTATGGCTACACCTTC. This translates into CASSLAATGDYGYTF.

There are many counts of this clonotype. This chain links TRBV12-3 or TRBV12-4 with TRBJ1-2; D call uncertain. There are 14 residues in the CDR3. Trimming removed 6 bases at V and 5 bases at J, with 16 bases between. As DNA, the CDR3 is TGTGCCAGCAGCCGCCCGAGGGCGGGGTATGGCTACACCTTC. Translation: CASSRPRAGYGYTF.

In its sample, this clonotype was seen a few times. The chain employs TRBV12-3 or TRBV12-4 and TRBJ1-2; D remains ambiguous. The V and J ends lost 5 bases and 4 bases respectively, with 14 bases between them. The CDR3 loop spans 14 amino acids. In DNA, the CDR3 is TGTGCCAGCAGTCTCATAGGAGGAGGCTATGGCTACACCTTC. It is translated as CASSLIGGGYGYTF.

This clonotype was counted only a few times. This rearrangement joins TRBV12-3 or TRBV12-4 to TRBJ1-2, with 7 bases aligning to TRBD1. The CDR3 spans 15 residues. Trimming took 5 bases from V and 8 from J; bases not matched to a gene: 14. The CDR3 sequence is CASSPRDSSVGGYTF. The DNA for the CDR3 is TGTGCCAGCAGTCCTCGGGACAGCTCTGTGGGAGGCTACACCTTC.

The chain joins TRBV12-3 or TRBV12-4 to TRBJ1-2; D is perhaps TRBD1 (5 bases). Trimming took 8 bases from V and 6 from J, leaving 16 bases between them. This CDR3 contains 13 residues. CDR3 nucleotides: TGTGCCAGCGCCCCGGGAGACAGAGATGGCTACACCTTC. Residues: CASAPGDRDGYTF.

This rearrangement joins TRBV12-3 or TRBV12-4 to TRBJ1-2; no clear D gene. The CDR3 spans 13 residues. V was trimmed by 3 bases and J by 14 bases, leaving 19 bases between them. CDR3 amino acids: CASSFVIAGDYTF. In DNA, the CDR3 is TGTGCCAGCAGTTTCGTGATCGCCGGTGACTATACCTTC.